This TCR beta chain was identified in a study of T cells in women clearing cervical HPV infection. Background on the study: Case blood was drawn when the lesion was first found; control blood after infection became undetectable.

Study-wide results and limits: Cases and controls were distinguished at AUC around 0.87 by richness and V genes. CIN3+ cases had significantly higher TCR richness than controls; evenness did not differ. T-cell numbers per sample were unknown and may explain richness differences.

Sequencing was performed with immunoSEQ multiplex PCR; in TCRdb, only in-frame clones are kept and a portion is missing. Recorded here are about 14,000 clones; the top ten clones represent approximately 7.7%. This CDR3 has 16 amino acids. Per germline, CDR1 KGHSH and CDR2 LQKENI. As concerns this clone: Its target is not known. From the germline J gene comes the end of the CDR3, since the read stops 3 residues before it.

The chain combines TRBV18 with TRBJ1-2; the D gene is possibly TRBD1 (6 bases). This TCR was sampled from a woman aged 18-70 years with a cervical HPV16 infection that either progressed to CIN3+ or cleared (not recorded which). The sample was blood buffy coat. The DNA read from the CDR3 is TGTGCCAGCTCACCACCCGGGACTAGCGGGGGGGCGGAC. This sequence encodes CASSPPGTSGGAD. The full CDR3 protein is CASSPPGTSGGADYTF.